This T cell receptor (beta chain) emerged from a study of breast tumors, draining lymph nodes, adjacent tissues. The CDR3 has 16 amino acids. Per the germline V gene, CDR1 is SGHNT and CDR2 is YYREEE (reference sequence). The V gene end was trimmed by 3 bases and the J gene end by 6 bases; junction bases not matched to a gene: 11. Axillary draining lymph nodes of breast cancer patients supplied the node samples. Findings and limits, study-wide: Tumor T cell lymph node origin was a supported hypothesis, not proven.

Each CDR3 protein gets one entry after TCRdb re-called the multiplex PCR reads with MiXCR. The repertoire consists of about 130,000 distinct CDR3 sequences, with less than 20% occurring once and the leading ten covering approximately 3.5%. This clonotype has just a few counts. Its antigen is currently unknown. Input material: axillary lymph node tissue. The V call is TRBV5-4, the J call TRBJ2-3; 9 bases agree with TRBD1. This TCR was sampled from a female donor with breast cancer. Some clones in this sample may be carry-over from other donors' samples. The CDR3 region is CASSSRDRESRDTQYF. The CDR3 region has the DNA TGTGCCAGCAGCTCCCGGGACAGGGAATCGCGCGATACGCAGTATTTT.